Sequencing of this T cell receptor (beta chain) was carried out in a study of graft-versus-host responses after intestinal transplantation. Study-level points and caveats: Circulating GvH clone levels at their peak were associated with HvG declines (early post-transplant).

Points on this clone: Its antigen is not identified.

Sequencing used immunoSEQ multiplex PCR; TCRdb keeps in-frame clones, though not all of them. The table lists 75,000 to 90,000 clones, less than 90% of them singletons. Looked up from germline, CDR1 is MNHNS and CDR2 is SASEGT. This CDR3 has 14 amino acids. V was clipped by 4 bases and J by 3 bases; unmatched bases: 3. The receptor was isolated from a human donor who received an intestinal transplant. The chain links TRBV6-1 to TRBJ1-5; 7 bases agree with TRBD1. The input for sequencing was unstimulated CD4+ T cells sorted from spleen or lymph node cells, taken before intestinal transplant. Here the CDR3 DNA reads TGTGCCAGCAGTGCTGACAGGGTCAATCAGCCCCAGCATTTT. Residues: CASSADRVNQPQHF.